This TCR beta chain was identified during a study of blood T cell repertoires in COVID-19. The CDR3 is made up of 16 amino acids. V lost 6 bases and J lost 2; bases outside the gene matches: 10. Germline V lookup: CDR1 LNHDA, CDR2 SQIVND (reference sequence). Sequencing was performed with immunoSEQ multiplex PCR; in TCRdb, only in-frame clones are kept and a portion is missing. Here the sample spans about 400,000 clones, 70% to 90% being singletons. The chain has TRBV19 and TRBJ1-3, with TRBD1 matching over 7 bases. Sequenced input: PBMCs or T cells enriched from blood (not recorded which). The sequence was obtained from a woman in her thirties or forties with acute COVID-19. In nucleotides, the CDR3 is TGTGCCAGTAGCCCCCCGGGACAGACTACTGGAAACACCATATATTTT. Its protein product is CASSPPGQTTGNTIYF.